This entry describes one T cell receptor (beta chain). No antigen is known for it. These data originate in a study of T cells expressing NK-cell markers. Looking at the study overall: From sorted CD3+CD56+NKG2C+, CD3+CD56+NKG2C- and CD3+CD56-NKG2C+ T cells came the TCR beta repertoires.

Production of TCR beta cDNA relied on 5'RACE template switching with UMIs. TCRdb re-called the 5' RACE reads; one entry per CDR3 protein, DNA not given. Seen in this sample are roughly 160,000 distinct CDR3 sequences; the ten most common clones hold roughly 18%. Broader study findings: Similarly, these clonotypes led the CD3+CD56-NKG2C+ fraction as well in a few donors.

From germline, CDR1 is SQVTM and CDR2 ANQGSEA. The CDR3 covers 13 residues. Sequencing used blood T cells: a sorted CD56 or NKG2C T cell subset, CD4+ or CD8+ T cells, or bulk PBMC T cells (not recorded which). The chain links TRBV29-1 to TRBJ2-3. The sequence was obtained from a woman aged 18 to 75 in good health. CDR3 amino acids: CSLDVLSTDTQYF.